These T cell receptor beta chains were read from a single sample in a study of T cell repertoires in cytomegalovirus infection. No antigen is known for these receptors. TCRdb reprocessed the reads via MiXCR and lists one record per CDR3 protein. The data show approximately 770,000 distinct CDR3 sequences, 25% to 30% seen once. This material consisted of cultured CD8+ T cells from PBMCs, taken from culture after CMV antigen stimulation. These TCRs come from a human donor in good health (CMV status not recorded). Some clones in this sample may be carry-over from other donors' samples. CDR3s include the opening cysteine and the closing phenylalanine or tryptophan. D genes are given only for firm matches. Rows may omit the clone size; those that give it use once, few, many or a size class.

d_gene,v_gene,abundance,j_gene,CDR3aa,CDR3nt
TRBD2,TRBV29-1,few,TRBJ2-7,CSVQLAGGSYEQYF,TGCAGCGTTCAACTAGCGGGGGGCTCCTACGAGCAGTACTTC
-,TRBV7-9,few,TRBJ2-7,CASSSLRDIRADEQYF,TGTGCCAGCAGCTCTCTCCGGGACATAAGGGCCGACGAGCAGTACTTC
-,TRBV7-9,few,TRBJ2-7,CASSLAHRSSYEQYF,TGTGCCAGCAGCTTAGCACATAGGAGCTCCTACGAGCAGTACTTC
-,TRBV29-1,few,TRBJ2-1,CSVEPRTEENNEQFF,TGCAGCGTTGAGCCGCGGACAGAAGAGAACAATGAGCAGTTCTTC
TRBD2,TRBV7-8,many,TRBJ2-3,CASSLEGLGAITDTQYF,TGTGCCAGCAGCTTAGAGGGACTAGGTGCCATCACAGATACGCAGTATTTT
-,TRBV7-9,-,TRBJ2-3,CASSPRTDSTDTQYF,TGTGCCAGCAGCCCGAGGACTGATAGCACAGATACGCAGTATTTT
TRBD2,TRBV19,many,TRBJ2-1,CASSQSGGAYNEQFF,TGTGCCAGCAGCCAGAGCGGGGGGGCCTACAATGAGCAGTTCTTC
TRBD2,TRBV6-2/TRBV6-3,few,TRBJ2-2,CASWARTSGGPGELFF,TGTGCCAGCTGGGCCCGGACTAGCGGGGGTCCCGGGGAGCTGTTTTTT
-,TRBV19,-,TRBJ1-1,CASSMGVRANTEAFF,TGTGCCAGTAGTATGGGGGTAAGGGCGAACACTGAAGCTTTCTTT
TRBD2,TRBV7-2,many,TRBJ2-1,CASSLRTSGSYNEQFF,TGTGCCAGCAGCCTAAGGACTAGCGGCTCCTACAATGAGCAGTTCTTC
-,TRBV4-1,once,TRBJ1-2,CASSQQAFGTLFGYTF,TGCGCCAGCAGCCAACAAGCCTTCGGGACCCTCTTTGGCTACACCTTC
-,TRBV27,-,TRBJ2-3,CASSSTDAQYF,TGTGCCAGCAGCAGCACAGATGCGCAGTATTTT
-,TRBV29-1,few,TRBJ2-5,CSVEVSATQETQYF,TGCAGCGTTGAAGTGTCGGCTACTCAAGAGACCCAGTACTTC
-,TRBV6-6,-,TRBJ1-1,CASSLNLGATEAFF,TGTGCCAGCAGCTTAAATCTAGGAGCAACTGAAGCTTTCTTT
-,TRBV27,-,TRBJ2-3,CASWGRDGSTDTQYF,TGTGCCAGCTGGGGGCGGGACGGTAGCACAGATACGCAGTATTTT
-,TRBV6-1,-,TRBJ2-1,CASRPYPSSYNEQFF,TGTGCCAGCAGACCCTACCCGAGCTCCTACAATGAGCAGTTCTTC
TRBD1,TRBV15,-,TRBJ1-1,CATSRPGGTEAFF,TGTGCCACCAGCAGGCCAGGGGGCACTGAAGCTTTCTTT
TRBD1,TRBV5-5,-,TRBJ1-4,CASSLPGGDEKLFF,TGTGCCAGCAGCTTGCCAGGGGGAGATGAAAAACTGTTTTTT
-,TRBV7-6,few,TRBJ1-2,CASSLWEGGNYGYTF,TGTGCCAGCAGCTTATGGGAGGGAGGAAACTATGGCTACACCTTC
-,TRBV5-1,-,TRBJ2-7,CASSSPPEGNIYEQYF,TGCGCCAGCAGCTCGCCCCCGGAGGGAAATATCTACGAGCAGTACTTC
-,TRBV7-6,-,TRBJ1-5,CASSFWENQPQHF,TGTGCCAGCAGCTTTTGGGAAAATCAGCCCCAGCATTTT
-,TRBV6-1,-,TRBJ1-1,CASSESNGLNTEAFF,TGTGCCAGCAGTGAATCTAACGGCTTGAACACTGAAGCTTTCTTT
-,TRBV20-1,-,TRBJ1-5,CSVRGNLAIGHQPQHF,TGCAGTGTACGGGGCAACCTAGCAATCGGCCATCAGCCCCAGCATTTT
-,TRBV7-2,many,TRBJ1-2,CASSLEVWYYGYTF,TGTGCCAGCAGCTTAGAGGTTTGGTACTATGGCTACACCTTC
-,TRBV2,-,TRBJ1-2,CASRGRLNYGYTF,TGTGCCAGCAGGGGCAGATTAAACTATGGCTACACCTTC
-,TRBV27,few,TRBJ1-1,CASSLAPFTPTEAFF,TGTGCCAGCAGTTTAGCCCCGTTTACTCCCACTGAAGCTTTCTTT
-,TRBV6-5,few,TRBJ2-7,CASSYAHAGPYEQYF,TGTGCCAGCAGTTACGCACATGCTGGCCCTTACGAGCAGTACTTC
TRBD1,TRBV7-9,-,TRBJ1-2,CASSGGQAFYGYTF,TGTGCCAGCAGCGGAGGACAGGCGTTCTATGGCTACACCTTC